Here is one TCR beta chain with its context. A read error may produce the germline difference seen at one junction end. These data originate in a study of cytomegalovirus exposure and HLA in healthy donors. 13 Jbeta primers and 60 Vbeta primers were used for the PCR. Some clones are missing from TCRdb's copy, which holds only in-frame ones; the method was immunoSEQ multiplex PCR. This table holds roughly 140,000 clones, just under 70% found once. The CDR3 length is 13 residues. In germline, CDR1 is SEHNR, CDR2 FQNEAQ (reference sequence). This clonotype was sampled from a man aged 55 to 70 in good health and CMV-seronegative. The sequenced sample was PBMCs. The chain carries TRBV7-9 and TRBJ2-7, with D unclear. CDR3 DNA sequence: TGTGCCAGCAGCTTACTAGTACGAGAGCTCACGGACTTC. This codes for CASSLLVRELTDF.